These 18 T cell receptor beta chains were sequenced from one sample in a study of shared clonotypes between healthy human individuals. Profiling relied on immunoSEQ multiplex PCR, and the TCRdb table lists in-frame clones only, not all of them. This sample has about 520,000 clones, with over 70% found just once. Input material: PBMCs. These receptors were obtained from a woman in her thirties or forties in good health. Some clones in this sample may be carry-over from other donors' samples.

The genes are TRBV30 and TRBJ2-1, with 10 bases lining up with TRBD1. J gave up 7 bases and V 4 bases, and 31 bases lay outside the gene matches. This CDR3 has 22 residues. Germline V gene lookup returns CDR1 GTSNPN and CDR2 SVGIG (reference sequence). CDR3 sequence reads: CAWNGQGGLVEKLQSLQNEQFF. Written as DNA, the CDR3 is TGTGCCTGGAATGGACAGGGGGGACTAGTTGAGAAATTACAGTCGCTACAGAATGAGCAGTTCTTC.

This chain links TRBV7-3 with TRBJ1-1, with a tentative D call TRBD1 (6 bases). The CDR3 loop spans 14 amino acids. V dropped 5 bases and J dropped 0 bases, with 10 bases sitting between them. Germline V gene data show CDR1 as SGHTA and CDR2 as FQGTGA. The CDR3 nucleotides read TGTGCCAGCAGCCCGGACAGCTTGAACACTGAAGCTTTCTTT. It specifies CASSPDSLNTEAFF.

V usage is TRBV7-8 and J usage is TRBJ2-4; D ambiguous. The germline CDR1 and CDR2 sequences are SGHVS and FQNEAQ. With 0 bases removed from V and 0 bases from J, the gap between germline ends came to 12 bases. This CDR3 spans 17 amino acids. CDR3 protein: CASSLARATRAKNIQYF. In nucleotides, the CDR3 is TGTGCCAGCAGCTTAGCACGGGCAACCCGAGCCAAAAACATTCAGTACTTC. Complete variable domain (other parts from reference TRBV7-8 and TRBJ2-4): GAGVSQSPRYKVAKRGQDVALRCDPISGHVSLFWYQQALGQGPEFLTYFQNEAQLDKSGLPSDRFFAERPEGSVSTLKIQRTQQEDSAVYLCASSLARATRAKNIQYFGAGTRLSVL.

Worth noting for this clone: At one boundary the junction diverges from the germline segment, which might be a read error. V gene TRBV4-1 combines with J gene TRBJ2-1, with D possibly matching TRBD2 (5 bases). The CDR3 totals 17 residues. The germline V gene has CDR1 MGHRA and CDR2 YSYEKL. CDR3 protein: CASSRLFEGGLHNEQLF. CDR3 nucleotide sequence: TGCGCCAGCAGCCGCCTGTTTGAGGGTGGTCTCCACAATGAGCAGCTCTTC.

Of note for this clone: A far larger clone differs by one base, so this is likely a read error. This chain connects TRBV10-3 to TRBJ2-3; 13 nucleotides line up with TRBD2. The CDR3 is 14 amino acids. V shed 8 bases and J 1 base; nucleotides not matched to a gene: 0. The germline V gene has CDR1 ENHRY and CDR2 SYGVKD. The CDR3 loop is CAIGTSGGTDTQYF. CDR3 DNA sequence: TGTGCCATCGGGACTAGCGGGGGCACAGATACGCAGTATTTT.

The CDR3 DNA sequence: TGTGCCAGCTCGGGACAGCTCGACTATGGCTACACCTTC. Its protein is CASSGQLDYGYTF. The rearrangement joins TRBV27 to TRBJ1-2, with 7 bases fitting TRBD1. CDR3 size: 13 residues. In germline, CDR1 is MNHEY, CDR2 SMNVEV (reference sequence). V was clipped by 8 bases and J by 3 bases; unmatched bases: 6.

The V gene is TRBV4-1, the J gene TRBJ2-7; TRBD2 is a possible D gene (5 bases). Germline V CDR1 and CDR2: MGHRA, YSYEKL. The V gene lost 1 base and the J gene lost 0 bases, with 10 bases spanning the gap. The CDR3 has 15 amino acids. The CDR3 region is CASSQALTNSYEQYF. The CDR3 DNA reads TGCGCCAGCAGCCAAGCCCTGACTAACTCCTACGAGCAGTACTTC.

The V call is TRBV5-1, the J call TRBJ2-1; 9 bases line up with TRBD2. V dropped 3 bases and J dropped 4; count of bases not matched to a gene: 8. The CDR3 sequence is 16 residues long. Looked up from germline, CDR1 is SGHRS and CDR2 is YFSETQ. The CDR3, as DNA: TGCGCCAGCAGCTGGAGGACTAGCGATCGGTACAATGAGCAGTTCTTC. Amino acids: CASSWRTSDRYNEQFF.

V and J are TRBV5-4 and TRBJ2-4, with D hard to call. Looked up from germline, CDR1 is SGHNT and CDR2 is YYREEE (reference sequence). With 0 bases removed from V and 1 base from J, the gap between germline ends came to 8 bases. This CDR3 contains 15 residues. For the CDR3, the DNA is TGTGCCAGCAGCTTGGGAGGCGACGCCAAAAACATTCAGTACTTC. The encoded protein is CASSLGGDAKNIQYF.

On this clone: A far bigger clonotype differs at one base, so this is likely a read error. The chain uses TRBV2 and TRBJ2-7; 11 bases map to TRBD2. This CDR3 is 15 amino acids long. Germline CDR1 is SNHLY and CDR2 is FYNNEI. V was pared by 10 bases and J by 2 bases, with 10 bases of the junction left unmatched. CDR3 in amino acids: CATPGASGRPYEQYF. The CDR3 DNA reads as TGTGCCACACCCGGGGCTAGCGGGAGGCCCTACGAGCAGTACTTC. Drawing the rest from reference TRBV2 and TRBJ2-7, the complete variable domain is EPEVTQTPSHQVTQMGQEVILRCVPISNHLYFYWYRQILGQKVEFLVSFYNNEISEKSEIFDDQFSVERPDGSNFTLKIRSTKLEDSAMYFCATPGASGRPYEQYFGPGTRLTVT.

This chain connects TRBV4-1 to TRBJ1-1; 7 bases are shared with TRBD1. Germline V CDR1 and CDR2: MGHRA, YSYEKL. V lost 4 bases to trimming and J lost 0 bases; unmatched junction nucleotides: 8. The CDR3 covers 16 residues. The CDR3, as DNA: TGCGCCAGCAGCCTAACCCCCGGGACAGTGAACACTGAAGCTTTCTTT. This sequence encodes CASSLTPGTVNTEAFF.

The chain carries TRBV9 and TRBJ2-7; tentatively, D is TRBD1 (5 bases). Germline CDR1 SGDLS, CDR2 YYNGEE. The V and J ends lost 0 bases and 6 bases respectively, with 13 bases between them. The CDR3 runs 14 residues. CDR3 sequence: CASSVDGKGSEQYF. CDR3 nucleotide sequence: TGTGCCAGCAGCGTAGATGGGAAGGGGTCCGAGCAGTACTTC.

The rearrangement uses TRBV4-1 and TRBJ2-7; 8 bases fit TRBD1. The CDR3 spans 14 residues. The germline CDR1 and CDR2 sequences are MGHRA and YSYEKL. Losses at the gene ends were 5 bases for V and 3 bases for J; bases not matched to a gene: 6. Written as DNA, the CDR3 is TGCGCCAGCAGCGCCGGGACAGGCAACTACGAGCAGTACTTC. Translation: CASSAGTGNYEQYF.

This clone was recorded once. This chain joins TRBV29-1 and TRBJ2-6; D ambiguous. Germline V gene lookup returns CDR1 SQVTM and CDR2 ANQGSEA. Deletions cut 2 bases from V and 0 bases from J, with 11 bases between. This CDR3 is built from 16 residues. The CDR3 DNA reads TGCAGCGTTGAAAAGGCCTTAACCTCTGGGGCCAACGTCCTGACTTTC. Protein product: CSVEKALTSGANVLTF. The whole variable domain, filled in from reference TRBV29-1 and TRBJ2-6, reads SAVISQKPSRDICQRGTSLTIQCQVDSQVTMMFWYRQQPGQSLTLIATANQGSEATYESGFVIDKFPISRPNLTFSTLTVSNMSPEDSSIYLCSVEKALTSGANVLTFGAGSRLTVL.

The chain couples TRBV7-9 to TRBJ1-3; tentative D call: TRBD1 (6 bases). The CDR3 loop spans 15 amino acids. Germline V lookup: CDR1 SEHNR, CDR2 FQNEAQ (reference sequence). Trimming took 6 bases from V and 4 from J, leaving 16 bases between them. Here the CDR3 reads CASRSTGTPGNTIYF. CDR3 nucleotide sequence: TGTGCCAGCAGGTCTACAGGGACTCCGGGAAACACCATATATTTT. The full variable domain, its missing parts supplied by reference TRBV7-9 and TRBJ1-3, is DTGVSQNPRHKITKRGQNVTFRCDPISEHNRLYWYRQTLGQGPEFLTYFQNEAQLEKSRLLSDRFSAERPKGSFSTLEIQRTEQGDSAMYLCASRSTGTPGNTIYFGEGSWLTVV.

The chain recombines TRBV5-3 with TRBJ2-5; weak D call: TRBD2 (6 bases). TRBV5-3 is known as an ORF, though its function is uncertain. The germline V and J ends were trimmed by 5 bases and 0 bases, with 11 bases remaining between them. There are 14 residues in the CDR3. This chain's CDR3 is CARSLRDYQETQYF. In DNA form, the CDR3 reads TGTGCCAGAAGTTTACGGGACTACCAAGAGACCCAGTACTTC.

This sequence joins TRBV7-3 and TRBJ2-3, with 13 bases lining up with TRBD2. CDR3 length: 17 residues. V lost 5 bases, J lost 4 bases, and 9 bases stayed unmatched. Germline V gene lookup returns CDR1 SGHTA and CDR2 FQGTGA. CDR3 in DNA: TGTGCCAGCAGCCCACGACTAGCGGGAGGCGTAGCAGATACGCAGTATTTT. Amino acid sequence: CASSPRLAGGVADTQYF.

The CDR3 region is CASSRTGGIQPQHF. The CDR3 DNA is TGTGCCAGCAGCAGGACAGGGGGGATTCAGCCCCAGCATTTT. The chain employs TRBV7-8 and TRBJ1-5, with TRBD1 matching over 10 bases. The CDR3 spans 14 residues. With V trimmed by 5 bases and J by 6 bases, 4 bases remained unmatched. In germline, CDR1 is SGHVS, CDR2 FQNEAQ.